This T cell receptor (beta chain) was captured in a study of blood T cell repertoires in COVID-19. Study-wide context: The United States, Italy and Spain provided the acute and convalescent COVID-19 samples. PBMCs, B-cell-depleted T cells, or T cells provided the cDNA or gDNA that made up the material.

Methods used by the authors: Amplification of reference gene primers provided the estimated nucleated cell counts. Libraries were prepared by immunoSEQ multiplex PCR; TCRdb keeps only in-frame clonotypes and omits some of them. V and J calls and clone size are those listed in that table; D and trimming were worked out from the DNA. The sample lists over 150,000 clones, 84% seen once, with roughly 13% in the top ten. V gave up 7 bases and J gave up 3 bases, with 22 bases separating them. This CDR3 spans 16 amino acids. The germline CDR1 and CDR2 sequences are SGHRS and YFSETQ. The sequenced sample was peripheral blood. The rearrangement links TRBV5-1 to TRBJ2-5; a possible D gene is TRBD2 (6 bases). This receptor was identified in a man aged 18 to 29 with active or convalescent COVID-19. CDR3 DNA: TGCGCCAGCCCTGAAGGTTTGGAGGGATCAGAAGAGACCCAGTACTTC. Protein sequence: CASPEGLEGSEETQYF.